This T cell receptor beta chain was observed in a study of blood T cell repertoires in COVID-19. Trimming left V 3 bases short and J 11 bases short, with 24 bases between. The V gene's germline CDR1 is SGHTS and CDR2 YDEGEE. This CDR3 spans 17 amino acids. Using immunoSEQ multiplex PCR, the repertoire was profiled, and TCRdb retains in-frame clones only, with some absent. The sample has tens of thousands of clones, about nine tenths seen once; the top ten hold 27%. Sequencing used peripheral blood. This receptor was identified in a man aged 45-60 years with active or convalescent COVID-19. The chain combines TRBV5-8 with TRBJ1-6; tentatively, D is TRBD1 (5 bases). This chain's CDR3 is CASSSGVQGASGTPLHF. For the CDR3, the DNA is TGTGCCAGCAGCTCGGGAGTTCAGGGTGCCTCTGGGACACCCCTCCACTTT.